These 27 T cell receptor beta chains came from one sample sequenced in a study of T cell changes during pregnancy in multiple sclerosis. Profiled with immunoSEQ multiplex PCR; TCRdb holds only in-frame clones, not every one. The sample lists about 67,000 clones, 75% to 95% occurring once. The sequences come from peripheral blood, collected in the first trimester of pregnancy. The origin of the receptors is a female donor with multiple sclerosis, enrolled in a pregnancy study.

V usage is TRBV6-5 and J usage is TRBJ2-7; 12 nucleotides align to TRBD1. The CDR3 has 13 residues. Germline V CDR1 and CDR2: MNHEY, SVGAGI. V shed 7 bases and J 7 bases; nucleotides not matched to a gene: 5. CDR3 loop: CASKGQGAWEQYF. CDR3 sequence (DNA): TGTGCCAGCAAGGGACAGGGGGCTTGGGAGCAGTACTTC.

CDR3 loop: CASSLVSSGQGYNEQFF. The CDR3 DNA reads as TGCGCCAGCAGCTTGGTTTCTTCGGGACAGGGATACAATGAGCAGTTCTTC. The V and J genes are TRBV5-1 and TRBJ2-1, with 9 bases aligning to TRBD1. Germline V gives CDR1 SGHRS, CDR2 YFSETQ. V was pared by 0 bases and J by 4 bases, with 8 bases of the junction left unmatched. The CDR3 is 17 amino acids.

The chain combines TRBV29-1 with TRBJ2-3; 8 nucleotides agree with TRBD1. V trimming: 7 bases; J trimming: 2 bases; junction bases outside the gene matches: 8. The CDR3 is made up of 14 amino acids. Germline lookup yields CDR1 SQVTM and CDR2 ANQGSEA. CDR3 region: CSGSTGGFTDTQYF. The CDR3 DNA reads TGCAGCGGTAGCACAGGGGGATTCACAGATACGCAGTATTTT.

This chain uses TRBV6-1 with TRBJ2-7, with 9 bases aligning to TRBD1. Germline values: CDR1 MNHNS, CDR2 SASEGT. This CDR3 has 14 amino acids. V lost 6 bases to trimming and J lost 2 bases; unmatched junction nucleotides: 5. The CDR3, as DNA: TGTGCCAGCAGCTTCGACAGGGGGGCCTACGAGCAGTACTTC. Protein: CASSFDRGAYEQYF.

The gene calls are TRBV2 and TRBJ1-1; 12 positions match TRBD1. The CDR3 has 17 amino acids. The V and J ends lost 6 bases and 3 bases, in that order; junction bases with no gene match: 11. CDR1 is SNHLY, CDR2 FYNNEI, per germline. CDR3 sequence reads: CASSPIRDRGQHTEAFF. The CDR3 DNA sequence: TGTGCCAGCAGCCCTATCCGGGACAGGGGGCAACACACTGAAGCTTTCTTT.

The rearrangement uses TRBV4-1 and TRBJ2-2; TRBD1 matches at 7 bases. The CDR3 totals 16 residues. V lost 0 bases to trimming and J lost 1 base; unmatched junction nucleotides: 2. CDR1 is MGHRA and CDR2 is YSYEKL in the germline V gene. CDR3 residues: CASSQDRTGNTGELFF. The DNA of the CDR3 is TGCGCCAGCAGCCAAGACCGGACAGGGAACACCGGGGAGCTGTTTTTT.

This clone was detected once. J is TRBJ1-2 and V is TRBV5-1; D is undetermined. Germline V gives CDR1 SGHRS, CDR2 YFSETQ. V was clipped by 1 base and J by 2 bases, with 9 bases between them. The CDR3 has 14 residues. CDR3 amino acids: CASSLHGPNYGYTF. The CDR3 nucleotides are TGCGCCAGCAGCTTGCATGGCCCCAACTATGGCTACACCTTC.

The chain carries TRBV18 and TRBJ1-4; D unclear. Germline assignment: CDR1 KGHSH and CDR2 LQKENI. The CDR3 spans 14 residues. V dropped 3 bases and J dropped 6 bases, with 11 bases sitting between them. The DNA of the CDR3 is TGTGCCAGCTCACCGGCAGGTATGGATGAAAAACTGTTTTTT. Its protein product is CASSPAGMDEKLFF.

This clone was observed a single time. This chain links TRBV21-1 with TRBJ2-5; the D call of TRBD1 is as the table states it, not checked on the DNA. TRBV21-1 is a known pseudogene. The CDR3 is 19 residues long. CDR3 loop: CASSTISTGGETNRRAQYF. The DNA for the CDR3 is TGTGCCAGCAGCACGATTTCTACAGGGGGCGAGACCAACAGGAGGGCCCAGTACTTC.

CDR3 in amino acids: CATSRDQATGGETQYF. The DNA for the CDR3 is TGTGCCACCAGCAGAGATCAAGCGACGGGGGGCGAGACCCAGTACTTC. The chain couples TRBV15 to TRBJ2-5; D is perhaps TRBD2 (7 bases). The CDR3 is 16 residues long. The V end lost 0 bases, the J end lost 5 bases, and 16 bases lay between the germline ends. Per the germline V gene, CDR1 is LNHNV and CDR2 is YYDKDF (reference sequence).

The chain uses TRBV30 and TRBJ1-1, with a weak D call TRBD1 (6 bases). The CDR3 is 13 amino acids. The germline gives CDR1 GTSNPN, CDR2 SVGIG (reference sequence). The ends were cut back, 5 bases at V and 2 bases at J, with 12 bases in the middle. CDR3 protein: CAWVRTANTEAFF. The CDR3 coding sequence is TGTGCCTGGGTAAGGACAGCTAACACTGAAGCTTTCTTT.

V usage is TRBV5-1 and J usage is TRBJ2-1; TRBD2 aligns across 8 bases. Germline-derived CDR1 and CDR2 are SGHRS and YFSETQ. The V and J ends lost 4 bases and 0 bases, in that order; junction bases with no gene match: 3. This CDR3 has 15 residues. The DNA for the CDR3 is TGCGCCAGCAGCCGGACTAGCCTCTCCTACAATGAGCAGTTCTTC. This codes for CASSRTSLSYNEQFF. The full variable domain, rest sourced from reference TRBV5-1 and TRBJ2-1, is KAGVTQTPRYLIKTRGQQVTLSCSPISGHRSVSWYQQTPGQGLQFLFEYFSETQRNKGNFPGRFSGRQFSNSRSEMNVSTLELGDSALYLCASSRTSLSYNEQFFGPGTRLTVL.

The chain employs TRBV5-1 and TRBJ2-7; maybe TRBD2 (6 bases). CDR1 is SGHRS and CDR2 is YFSETQ in the germline V gene. V lost 2 bases and J lost 5, with 14 bases in between. The CDR3 has 14 amino acids. The CDR3 protein is CASSLSGSRNEQYF. The CDR3, as DNA: TGCGCCAGCAGCTTATCCGGGAGTCGGAACGAGCAGTACTTC.

The chain recombines TRBV7-3 with TRBJ2-7, with D possibly matching TRBD1 (5 bases). V lost 1 base, J lost 1 base, and 8 bases lay in between. The CDR3 sequence is 14 residues long. CDR1 is SGHTA, CDR2 FQGTGA, per germline. CDR3 residues: CASSLMPGSYEQYF. The CDR3 DNA sequence: TGTGCCAGCAGCTTAATGCCAGGGTCCTACGAGCAGTACTTC.

This clone has only one observation. V usage is TRBV5-1 and J usage is TRBJ2-1; 12 bases map to TRBD2. CDR1 SGHRS and CDR2 YFSETQ come from the germline V gene. With V trimmed by 2 bases and J by 6 bases, 3 bases remained unmatched. This CDR3 has 15 residues. DNA of the CDR3: TGCGCCAGCAGCTTTGGACTAGCGGGGCCCAATGAGCAGTTCTTC. Protein sequence: CASSFGLAGPNEQFF. Using reference TRBV5-1 and TRBJ2-1 for the parts outside the CDR3, the full variable domain is KAGVTQTPRYLIKTRGQQVTLSCSPISGHRSVSWYQQTPGQGLQFLFEYFSETQRNKGNFPGRFSGRQFSNSRSEMNVSTLELGDSALYLCASSFGLAGPNEQFFGPGTRLTVL.

The chain combines TRBV19 with TRBJ1-5; D ambiguous. CDR1 is LNHDA, CDR2 SQIVND, per germline (reference sequence). Between the trimmed V and J ends, which lost 4 bases and 5 bases, there was a span of 9 bases. This CDR3 is 13 amino acids long. The CDR3 region is CASSSVIDQPQHF. CDR3 sequence (DNA): TGTGCCAGTAGTAGCGTTATCGATCAGCCCCAGCATTTT.

The chain employs TRBV28 and TRBJ2-1, with TRBD2 matching 13 bases. Germline values: CDR1 MDHEN, CDR2 SYDVKM. V gave up 6 bases and J gave up 4 bases; unmatched junction bases: 3. The CDR3 totals 15 residues. Written as DNA, the CDR3 is TGTGCCAGCAGGGTACTAGCGGGAGGGTACAATGAGCAGTTCTTC. Encoded protein: CASRVLAGGYNEQFF.

The V and J genes are TRBV15 and TRBJ1-5; the match to TRBD1 covers 9 bases. Trimming took 6 bases from V and 6 from J; bases not matched to a gene: 9. The CDR3 consists of 15 residues. Germline-derived CDR1 and CDR2 are LNHNV and YYDKDF (reference sequence). The CDR3 reads CATRIRQGESQPQHF. Here the CDR3 DNA reads TGTGCCACCAGGATCCGACAGGGGGAGAGTCAGCCCCAGCATTTT.

The V and J genes are TRBV7-6 and TRBJ1-2, with 9 nucleotides matching TRBD1. Germline V lookup: CDR1 SGHVS, CDR2 FNYEAQ. Germline trimming cut 0 bases from V and 2 bases from J; bases unmatched to any gene: 13. The CDR3 sequence is 19 residues long. CDR3 loop: CASSLALDRGAVHNYGYTF. CDR3 DNA sequence: TGTGCCAGCAGCTTAGCCCTGGACAGGGGTGCAGTACACAACTATGGCTACACCTTC. The complete variable domain, with remaining parts taken from reference TRBV7-6 and TRBJ1-2, reads GAGVSQSPRYKVTKRGQDVALRCDPISGHVSLYWYRQALGQGPEFLTYFNYEAQQDKSGLPNDRFSAERPEGSISTLTIQRTEQRDSAMYRCASSLALDRGAVHNYGYTFGSGTRLTVV.

J is TRBJ1-1 and V is TRBV28; tentative D call: TRBD1 (6 bases). The CDR3 is 13 amino acids. The V gene lost 3 bases and the J gene lost 8 bases, with 13 bases spanning the gap. CDR1 is MDHEN and CDR2 is SYDVKM in the germline V gene. The CDR3: CASSFGGGREAFF. The CDR3 DNA follows: TGTGCCAGCAGTTTTGGCGGGGGGCGCGAAGCTTTCTTT.

The V gene is TRBV28, the J gene TRBJ1-1; a weak D match, TRBD1 (6 bases). This CDR3 comprises 14 residues. Trimming cost V 6 bases and J 4 bases, with 15 bases left between them. Germline loops: CDR1 MDHEN, CDR2 SYDVKM. CDR3 protein: CASRDGGARTEAFF. CDR3 DNA: TGTGCCAGCAGGGACGGGGGGGCGCGCACTGAAGCTTTCTTT.

This chain uses TRBV14 with TRBJ2-3, with D possibly TRBD2 on 6 matching bases. CDR3 size: 16 residues. Trimming left V 0 bases short and J 0 bases short, with 10 bases between. Germline V CDR1 and CDR2: SGHDN, FVKESK. The CDR3 loop reads CASSQEGGYSTDTQYF. CDR3 coding DNA: TGTGCCAGCAGCCAAGAAGGAGGGTACAGCACAGATACGCAGTATTTT.

J is TRBJ2-1 and V is TRBV4-1; D is unresolved. Between the trimmed V and J ends, which lost 1 base and 3 bases, there was a span of 4 bases. The CDR3 extends over 13 amino acids. Germline V gives CDR1 MGHRA, CDR2 YSYEKL. This chain's CDR3 is CASSQAYYNEQFF. The CDR3 DNA sequence: TGCGCCAGCAGCCAAGCCTACTACAATGAGCAGTTCTTC.

This clone has only one observation. V gene TRBV9 combines with J gene TRBJ1-4, with D unclear. The CDR3 covers 14 residues. The V gene lost 2 bases and the J gene lost 7 bases, with 12 bases spanning the gap. Germline loops: CDR1 SGDLS, CDR2 YYNGEE. In DNA form, the CDR3 reads TGTGCCAGCAGCGTGTTGTCTTATTCTGAAAAACTGTTTTTT. As protein: CASSVLSYSEKLFF. Full variable domain (missing parts from reference TRBV9 and TRBJ1-4): DSGVTQTPKHLITATGQRVTLRCSPRSGDLSVYWYQQSLDQGLQFLIQYYNGEERAKGNILERFSAQQFPDLHSELNLSSLELGDSALYFCASSVLSYSEKLFFGSGTQLSVL.

This sequence joins TRBV5-8 and TRBJ2-7, with a possible D match to TRBD1 (6 bases). This CDR3 contains 14 residues. V was cut by 0 bases and J by 2 bases, with 9 bases left in between. From germline, CDR1 is SGHTS and CDR2 YDEGEE. The DNA for the CDR3 is TGTGCCAGCAGCTTGGGGACAGAGCCCTACGAGCAGTACTTC. Translating it yields CASSLGTEPYEQYF.

The chain joins TRBV28 to TRBJ2-1; 8 bases are shared with TRBD2. The junction had 5 bases not matched to a gene; V was cut back by 5 bases and J by 2 bases. The CDR3 consists of 15 residues. CDR1 and CDR2 (germline): MDHEN, SYDVKM. CDR3 amino acids: CASSTPGLAYNEQFF. In nucleotides, the CDR3 is TGTGCCAGCAGTACTCCGGGACTAGCCTACAATGAGCAGTTCTTC.

The V call is TRBV7-9, the J call TRBJ1-5, with 8 bases aligning to TRBD1. This CDR3 contains 13 residues. V lost 5 bases and J lost 13; bases outside the gene matches: 10. CDR1 is SEHNR, CDR2 FQNEAQ, per germline (reference sequence). The CDR3 DNA is TGTGCCAGCAGCGACGCCTGGACAGGGAGACAGCATTTT. Translated, it gives CASSDAWTGRQHF. The whole variable domain, remainder taken from reference TRBV7-9 and TRBJ1-5, is DTGVSQNPRHKITKRGQNVTFRCDPISEHNRLYWYRQTLGQGPEFLTYFQNEAQLEKSRLLSDRFSAERPKGSFSTLEIQRTEQGDSAMYLCASSDAWTGRQHFGDGTRLSIL.